The 19 T cell receptor beta chains presented below share a single source sample, sequenced in a study of blood T cells in healthy people across ages. The second PCR ran roughly 6 to 11 cycles with a sample-barcoded 5' primer and J-beta primers. TCRdb reprocessed the 5' RACE reads with MiXCR, giving one entry per CDR3 protein. The sample lists around 620,000 distinct CDR3 sequences, 27% seen once, with around 20% in the top ten. The sequenced sample consisted of blood. Every receptor here comes from a woman in her 70s in good health.

The V and J genes are TRBV10-3 and TRBJ2-3, with no clear D. The V end lost 5 bases, the J end lost 5 bases, and 17 bases lay between the germline ends. There are 15 residues in the CDR3. Germline V gene sequence: CDR1 ENHRY, CDR2 SYGVKD. CDR3 nucleotide sequence: TGTGCCATCAGTCCCTTGAACGGTCCCGGAGATACGCAGTATTTT. Protein product: CAISPLNGPGDTQYF.

This clonotype was found a few times. The chain couples TRBV12-3 or TRBV12-4 to TRBJ2-5, with 8 positions matching TRBD1. This CDR3 has 14 residues. V dropped 6 bases and J dropped 5; count of bases not matched to a gene: 8. The CDR3 reads CASSIQGAAETQYF. The CDR3 DNA reads as TGTGCCAGCAGCATCCAGGGGGCAGCCGAGACCCAGTACTTC.

Details on this clonotype: A junction boundary mismatches the germline segment, possibly from a read error. The V call is TRBV5-1, the J call TRBJ1-1; TRBD1 might be the D (5 bases). This CDR3 spans 15 amino acids. Per the germline V gene, CDR1 is SGHRS and CDR2 is YFSETQ. The CDR3 nucleotides read TGCGCCGGCAGCTTCCTGGCGGGGACGAACACTGAAGCTTTCTTT. Its protein is CAGSFLAGTNTEAFF.

Comments on this clonotype: Relative to the germline gene, one junction end is altered; a read error may explain this. The CDR3 DNA is TGTGCCAGCAGTTTATCCGGTGGGGAAAAACTGCTTTTT. Its translation is CASSLSGGEKLLF. V gene TRBV12-3 or TRBV12-4 combines with J gene TRBJ1-4; no definite D call. The CDR3 contains 13 residues.

This clonotype was counted a few times. This sequence joins TRBV28 and TRBJ2-4, with D tentatively TRBD1 or TRBD2 (5 bases each). The CDR3 sequence is 13 residues long. Germline assignment: CDR1 MDHEN and CDR2 SYDVKM. Deletions cut 7 bases from V and 8 bases from J, with 15 bases between. In DNA, the CDR3 is TGTGCCAGCAACGAGGGGACCAGGGACATTCAGTACTTC. This gives the protein CASNEGTRDIQYF.

The chain recombines TRBV21-1 with TRBJ2-2; the table names TRBD2, a call not compared with the DNA. TRBV21-1 is a documented pseudogene. There are 18 residues in the CDR3. CDR3 coding DNA: TGTGCCAGGTTTGGGATAAGGCTAGCGGAACTGAACACCGGGGAGCTGTTTTTT. It is translated as CARFGIRLAELNTGELFF.

The table lists this clonotype with a few counts. V gene TRBV18 combines with J gene TRBJ2-2, with 8 nucleotides matching TRBD2. The germline V gene encodes CDR1 KGHSH and CDR2 LQKENI. Unmatched junction bases numbered 7, after V lost 4 bases and J lost 0 bases. The CDR3 is 17 amino acids. The DNA for the CDR3 is TGTGCCAGCTCACTATTAGCGGGGAGAGCGAACACCGGGGAGCTGTTTTTT. Translation: CASSLLAGRANTGELFF.

The gene calls are TRBV7-3 and TRBJ2-2; TRBD2 matches 8 bases. With V trimmed by 4 bases and J by 3 bases, 4 bases remained unmatched. Germline-derived CDR1 and CDR2 are SGHTA and FQGTGA. The CDR3 covers 15 residues. CDR3 in amino acids: CASSSSGGDTGELFF. CDR3 bases: TGTGCCAGCAGCTCCTCGGGGGGGGACACCGGGGAGCTGTTTTTT.

Comments on this clonotype: The limits of the CDR3 on the DNA are not certain, so only TCRdb's listed CDR3 is given. This sequence joins TRBV9 and TRBJ2-5; the table's D call of TRBD1 was not tested on the DNA. A total of 14 residues make up the CDR3, ends included. The V gene's germline CDR1 is SGDLS and CDR2 YYNGEE. The CDR3 region is CASSVGQGAETQCF.

The chain has TRBV20-1 and TRBJ1-5, with 7 bases aligning to TRBD1. Germline lookup yields CDR1 DFQATT and CDR2 SNEGSKA (reference sequence). Germline trimming cut 3 bases from V and 4 bases from J; bases unmatched to any gene: 6. This CDR3 contains 14 residues. The CDR3 reads CSAREGTVNQPQHF. The CDR3 DNA reads TGCAGTGCTAGGGAAGGGACAGTAAATCAGCCCCAGCATTTT.

The chain has TRBV30 and TRBJ1-1; tentative D call: TRBD1 (5 bases). The CDR3 runs to 13 residues. V lost 5 bases, J lost 0 bases, and 10 bases lay in between. Germline assignment: CDR1 GTSNPN and CDR2 SVGIG (reference sequence). CDR3 residues: CAWSGPMNTEAFF. CDR3 nucleotide sequence: TGTGCCTGGTCGGGACCGATGAACACTGAAGCTTTCTTT.

This clonotype was detected only a few times. CDR3 sequence reads: CASSVVETSFYNEQFF. The CDR3 coding sequence is TGTGCCAGCAGCGTAGTAGAGACTAGCTTCTACAATGAGCAGTTCTTC. V is TRBV9 and J is TRBJ2-1; 7 bases line up with TRBD2. This CDR3 has 16 amino acids. Germline CDR1 SGDLS, CDR2 YYNGEE. The ends lost 0 bases at V and 3 bases at J; junction bases unmatched: 6.

The rearrangement uses TRBV5-1 and TRBJ2-1, with 14 bases that match TRBD2. Gene TRBJ2-5 matches the end of the DNA better, so the J call may be wrong. The CDR3 has 15 amino acids. Germline V CDR1 and CDR2: SGHRS, YFSETQ. The CDR3 reads CASSWGLAGVETQYF. The CDR3 region has the DNA TGCGCCAGCAGCTGGGGACTAGCGGGGGTAGAGACCCAGTACTTC.

The rearrangement joins TRBV5-6 to TRBJ1-5; 9 bases map to TRBD1. Per the germline V gene, CDR1 is SGHDT and CDR2 is YYEEEE. V shed 4 bases, J shed 6 bases, and the junction held 11 bases outside the gene matches. This CDR3 has 16 residues. Here the CDR3 DNA reads TGTGCCAGCAGCGGTCCCGGGACAGGGAGATCTCAGCCCCAGCATTTT. Residues: CASSGPGTGRSQPQHF.

The chain is built from TRBV5-1 and TRBJ2-5, with 8 bases aligning to TRBD2. The J call may be in error: the DNA end matches TRBJ2-1 better. Germline-derived CDR1 and CDR2 are SGHRS and YFSETQ. The CDR3 has 15 amino acids. The CDR3 sequence is CASSLSSGLWNEQFF. CDR3 bases: TGCGCCAGCAGCTTGTCTAGCGGGTTATGGAATGAGCAGTTCTTC.

CDR3 nucleotides: TGTGCCAGCAGTTACCGAGGACAGGGATTGCGAAGCCAGCCCCAGCATTTT. Its protein is CASSYRGQGLRSQPQHF. V gene TRBV6-2 or TRBV6-3 combines with J gene TRBJ1-5; 8 bases fit TRBD1. Germline loops: CDR1 MNHEY, CDR2 SVGEGT. The CDR3 is 17 amino acids. V shed 2 bases and J 7 bases; nucleotides not matched to a gene: 13.

This clonotype occurred once. The chain uses TRBV6-5 and TRBJ2-7; D remains ambiguous. Germline lookup yields CDR1 MNHEY and CDR2 SVGAGI. Between the trimmed V and J ends, which lost 2 bases and 2 bases, there was a span of 13 bases. The CDR3 totals 15 residues. The CDR3 DNA is TGTGCCAGCAGTTACAAACAGTTAGGAGCCTACGAGCAGTACTTC. Its protein product is CASSYKQLGAYEQYF.

This clonotype was seen a few times. The CDR3 nucleotides read TGTGCCATCAGTATTCAGGGGGGCAGGGGCACTGAAGCTTTCTTT. It codes for CAISIQGGRGTEAFF. The genes are TRBV10-3 and TRBJ1-1, with 7 bases matching TRBD1. The CDR3 extends over 15 amino acids. Germline V CDR1 and CDR2: ENHRY, SYGVKD. The ends lost 5 bases at V and 4 bases at J; junction bases unmatched: 10.

This clonotype appeared a few times. V and J are TRBV2 and TRBJ1-4, with 7 bases matching TRBD1. The germline V gene encodes CDR1 SNHLY and CDR2 FYNNEI. V lost 7 bases, J lost 12 bases, and 14 bases stayed unmatched. CDR3 length: 14 amino acids. CDR3 in DNA: TGTGCCAGCAAGGTGACAGGGTATTTTGGCGAACTGTTTTTT. Translated, it gives CASKVTGYFGELFF.